Given below is one T cell receptor (beta chain) in context. The junction differs from germline at one of its ends, possibly a read error. 13 Jbeta primers and 60 Vbeta primers were used for the PCR. The data were produced by immunoSEQ multiplex PCR, yet TCRdb's version contains in-frame clones alone and is incomplete. This sample yields approximately 160,000 clones, of which approximately 80% are seen a single time; about 2.9% belongs to the top ten. The sample is drawn from a study of cytomegalovirus exposure and HLA in healthy donors. This CDR3 spans 14 amino acids. CDR1 is SEHNR and CDR2 is FQNEAQ in the germline V gene (reference sequence).

Sample: PBMCs. The receptor's source is a woman between 50 and 59 years old in good health and CMV-seropositive. This rearrangement joins TRBV7-9 to TRBJ1-4; D is ambiguous. The CDR3 region has the DNA TGTTCCAGCAGCCCACTAGCTTTGAGGGAAAAACTGTTTTTT. Protein sequence: CSSSPLALREKLFF.